This T cell receptor (beta chain) was observed in a study of blood T cell repertoires in COVID-19. This table comes from immunoSEQ multiplex PCR, and its TCRdb copy is limited to in-frame clones, with some not included. The sample includes just under 350,000 clones, about 87% of them seen just once. The CDR3 covers 15 residues. Germline V lookup: CDR1 SGHRS, CDR2 YFSETQ. Trimming left V 4 bases short and J 0 bases short, with 13 bases between. This clonotype was sampled from a woman aged 45 to 65 with COVID-19, enrolled during active disease. This rearrangement joins TRBV5-1 to TRBJ1-1; no firm D call. The source material was peripheral blood. DNA for the CDR3: TGCGCCAGCAGCCCGGGAAGTACAATGAACACTGAAGCTTTCTTT. It specifies CASSPGSTMNTEAFF.